Below are 4 T cell receptor beta chains sequenced from a single sample in a study of blood T cells in healthy people across ages. A second PCR, run for about 7 to 11 cycles, used a sample-barcoded 5' primer plus a J-beta primer mix. MiXCR was run by TCRdb on the 5' RACE reads, yielding one entry per CDR3 protein. The sample gives hundreds of thousands of distinct CDR3 sequences, roughly 41% of which show up once; 30% is in the top ten. Source material: blood. The receptor set was obtained from a man older than 75 in good health.

The V gene is TRBV9, the J gene TRBJ2-7; 8 nucleotides align to TRBD2. TRBJ2-5 matches the DNA end more closely, so the J call is doubtful. In germline, CDR1 is SGDLS, CDR2 YYNGEE. The CDR3 runs to 15 residues. This CDR3 reads CASSVGLAAMETQYF. The DNA of the CDR3 is TGTGCCAGCAGCGTTGGACTAGCCGCGATGGAGACCCAGTACTTC.

The rearrangement links TRBV9 to TRBJ2-2; 11 nucleotides agree with TRBD2. Germline CDR1 reads SGDLS; CDR2 reads YYNGEE. CDR3 length: 16 amino acids. The trim removed 3 bases at V and 4 bases at J, leaving 5 bases unmatched. CDR3 amino acids: CASSGTSGPRTGELFF. DNA for the CDR3: TGTGCCAGCAGCGGGACTAGCGGGCCCCGCACCGGGGAGCTGTTTTTT.

The sample holds a few counts of this clonotype. The chain links TRBV20-1 to TRBJ2-1; 9 bases line up with TRBD2. V was clipped by 6 bases and J by 4 bases; unmatched bases: 7. The germline V gene has CDR1 DFQATT and CDR2 SNEGSKA (reference sequence). The CDR3 has 14 residues. The DNA of the CDR3 is TGCAGTGCACGAGCGGGGGGCAGGTACAATGAGCAGTTCTTC. Translated: CSARAGGRYNEQFF.

The rearrangement uses TRBV10-2 and TRBJ2-1; 8 bases line up with TRBD2. CDR3 length: 16 amino acids. CDR1 and CDR2 from the germline V gene are WSHSY and SAAADI. Unmatched junction bases numbered 16, after V lost 6 bases and J lost 9 bases. CDR3 DNA: TGCGCCAGCAGATACACCGGGACTAGTATTGAGGGTGAGCAGTTCTTC. It specifies CASRYTGTSIEGEQFF.